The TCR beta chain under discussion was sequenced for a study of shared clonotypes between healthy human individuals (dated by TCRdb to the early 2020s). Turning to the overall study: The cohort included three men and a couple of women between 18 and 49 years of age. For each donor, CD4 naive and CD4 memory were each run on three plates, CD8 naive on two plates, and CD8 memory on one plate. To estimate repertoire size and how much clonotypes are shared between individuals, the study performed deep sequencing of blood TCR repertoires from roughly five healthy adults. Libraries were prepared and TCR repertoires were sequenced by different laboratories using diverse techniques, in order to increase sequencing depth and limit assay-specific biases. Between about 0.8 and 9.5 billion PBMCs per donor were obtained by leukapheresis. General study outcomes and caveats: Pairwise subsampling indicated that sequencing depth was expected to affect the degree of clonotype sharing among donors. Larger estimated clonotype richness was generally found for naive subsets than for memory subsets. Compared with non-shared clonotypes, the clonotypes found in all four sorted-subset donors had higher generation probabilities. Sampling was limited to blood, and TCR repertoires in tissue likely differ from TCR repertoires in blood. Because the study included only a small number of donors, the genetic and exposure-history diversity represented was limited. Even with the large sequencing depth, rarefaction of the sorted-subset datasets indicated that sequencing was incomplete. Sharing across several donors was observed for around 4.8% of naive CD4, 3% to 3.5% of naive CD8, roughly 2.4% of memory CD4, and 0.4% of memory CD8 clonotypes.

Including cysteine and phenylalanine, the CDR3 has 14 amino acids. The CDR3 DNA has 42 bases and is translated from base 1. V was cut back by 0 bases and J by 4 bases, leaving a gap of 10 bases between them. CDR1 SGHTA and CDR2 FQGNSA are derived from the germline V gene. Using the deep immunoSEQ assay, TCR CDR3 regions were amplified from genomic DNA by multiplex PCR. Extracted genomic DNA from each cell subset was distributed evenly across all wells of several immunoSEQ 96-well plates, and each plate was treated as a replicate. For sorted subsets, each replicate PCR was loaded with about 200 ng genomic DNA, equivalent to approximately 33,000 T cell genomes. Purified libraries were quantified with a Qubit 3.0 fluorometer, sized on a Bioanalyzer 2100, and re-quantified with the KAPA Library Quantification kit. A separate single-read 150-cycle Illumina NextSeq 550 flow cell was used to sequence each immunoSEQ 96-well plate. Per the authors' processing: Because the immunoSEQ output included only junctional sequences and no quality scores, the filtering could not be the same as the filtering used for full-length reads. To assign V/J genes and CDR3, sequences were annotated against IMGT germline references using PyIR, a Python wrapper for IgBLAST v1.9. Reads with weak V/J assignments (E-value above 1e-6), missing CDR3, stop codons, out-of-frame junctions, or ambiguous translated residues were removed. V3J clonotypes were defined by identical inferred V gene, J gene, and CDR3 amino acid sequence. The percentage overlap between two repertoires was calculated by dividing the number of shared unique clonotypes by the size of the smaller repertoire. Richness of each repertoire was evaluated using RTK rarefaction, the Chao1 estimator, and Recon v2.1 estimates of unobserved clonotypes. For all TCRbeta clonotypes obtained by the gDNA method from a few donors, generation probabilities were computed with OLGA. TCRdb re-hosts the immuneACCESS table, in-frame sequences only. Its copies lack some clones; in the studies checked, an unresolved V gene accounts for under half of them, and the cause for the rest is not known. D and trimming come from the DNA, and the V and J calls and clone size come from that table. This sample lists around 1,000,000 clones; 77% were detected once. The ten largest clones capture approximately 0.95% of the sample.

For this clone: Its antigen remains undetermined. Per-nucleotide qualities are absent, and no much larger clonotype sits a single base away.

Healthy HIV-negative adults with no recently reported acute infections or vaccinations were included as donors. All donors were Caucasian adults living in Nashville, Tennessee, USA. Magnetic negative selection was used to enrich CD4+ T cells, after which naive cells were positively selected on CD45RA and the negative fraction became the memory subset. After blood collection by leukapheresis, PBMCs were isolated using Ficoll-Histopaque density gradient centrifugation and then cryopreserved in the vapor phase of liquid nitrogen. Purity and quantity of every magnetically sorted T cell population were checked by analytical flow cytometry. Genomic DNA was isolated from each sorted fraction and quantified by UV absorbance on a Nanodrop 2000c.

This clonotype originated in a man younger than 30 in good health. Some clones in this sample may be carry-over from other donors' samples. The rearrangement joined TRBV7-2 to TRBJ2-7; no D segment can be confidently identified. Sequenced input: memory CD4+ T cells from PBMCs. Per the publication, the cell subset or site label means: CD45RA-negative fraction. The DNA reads TGTGCCAGCAGCTTAGCGGAATCGTTGTACGAGCAGTACTTC. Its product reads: CASSLAESLYEQYF.